The 27 T cell receptor beta chains reported below all come from one sample, sequenced in a study of control samples from healthy donors and cancer patients. Assay used: immunoSEQ multiplex PCR; TCRdb lists only in-frame clones, some missing. The sample holds roughly 160,000 clones; over 95% are singletons and the top ten take approximately 1%. Material: blood. Source of these receptors: a woman between 25 and 40 years old in good health.

The chain couples TRBV18 to TRBJ2-7, with D perhaps TRBD1 (6 bases). Germline V gives CDR1 KGHSH, CDR2 LQKENI. This CDR3 is built from 12 residues. Trimming shortened V by 6 bases and J by 7 bases, and 13 bases separated the two germline ends. The DNA for the CDR3 is TGTGCCAGCTCGATTGACAGGTGGGAGCAGTACTTC. This gives the protein CASSIDRWEQYF.

The chain carries TRBV20-1 and TRBJ2-3; 9 bases fit TRBD2. The CDR3 totals 15 residues. V shed 3 bases, J shed 0 bases, and the junction held 4 bases outside the gene matches. The V gene's germline CDR1 is DFQATT and CDR2 SNEGSKA (reference sequence). The CDR3 spells CSASRLAVSTDTQYF. In DNA, the CDR3 is TGCAGTGCTAGTCGACTAGCGGTTAGCACAGATACGCAGTATTTT.

The gene calls are TRBV10-3 and TRBJ2-7, with D possibly TRBD1 on 5 matching bases. Trimming removed 2 bases from V and 1 base from J, with 6 bases in between. CDR1 is ENHRY, CDR2 SYGVKD, per germline. The CDR3 covers 13 residues. The CDR3 region has the DNA TGTGCCATCAGTGAGCGACAGTCCTACGAGCAGTACTTC. This translates into CAISERQSYEQYF.

V gene TRBV18 combines with J gene TRBJ2-7; 11 bases are shared with TRBD1. This CDR3 contains 16 residues. With 2 bases clipped from V and 3 bases from J, the junction kept 6 bases outside the gene matches. Germline-derived CDR1 and CDR2 are KGHSH and LQKENI. The CDR3 loop reads CASSPSAGQGGYEQYF. CDR3 bases: TGTGCCAGCTCACCATCCGCGGGACAGGGGGGCTACGAGCAGTACTTC.

The chain carries TRBV7-9 and TRBJ2-5; D is unresolved. This CDR3 comprises 14 residues. CDR1 is SEHNR, CDR2 FQNEAQ, per germline (reference sequence). The V end was cut by 1 base, the J end by 4 bases, with 10 bases between. The CDR3 protein is CASSLDGGVETQYF. CDR3 in DNA: TGTGCCAGCAGCTTAGATGGTGGGGTAGAGACCCAGTACTTC.

The gene calls are TRBV3-1 (or the pseudogene TRBV3-2) and TRBJ1-3; no definite D call. The germline CDR1 and CDR2 sequences are LGHDT and YNNKEL (reference sequence). There are 15 residues in the CDR3. The V gene lost 3 bases and the J gene lost 2 bases, with 11 bases spanning the gap. The CDR3 spells CASSHHGRAGNTIYF. The CDR3 bases are TGTGCCAGCAGCCACCACGGACGGGCTGGAAACACCATATATTTT.

This sequence joins TRBV6-1 and TRBJ1-2; D remains unclear. Trimming left V 2 bases short and J 7 bases short, with 20 bases between. The germline V gene has CDR1 MNHNS and CDR2 SASEGT. The CDR3 has 16 residues. The CDR3 nucleotides are TGTGCCAGCAGTGAAAACGGCTTTCTCGTGATCCGTGGCTACACCTTC. Translated, it gives CASSENGFLVIRGYTF.

The V and J genes are TRBV7-9 and TRBJ2-5, with TRBD1 as a possible D gene (5 bases). Germline CDR1 is SEHNR and CDR2 is FQNEAQ (reference sequence). The CDR3 spans 15 residues. The V gene lost 6 bases and the J gene lost 4 bases, with 18 bases spanning the gap. The CDR3 nucleotides are TGTGCCAGCAGTTTCGACAGACCCCTGGGAGAGACCCAGTACTTC. This gives the protein CASSFDRPLGETQYF.

The chain uses TRBV5-1 and TRBJ1-1; no clear D gene. This CDR3 comprises 14 residues. Trimming stripped 2 bases from V and 5 bases from J, with 13 bases between. The germline CDR1 and CDR2 sequences are SGHRS and YFSETQ. The CDR3 DNA reads TGCGCCAGCAGCTTCTCTTCAGGAGGAACTGAAGCTTTCTTT. Its translation: CASSFSSGGTEAFF.

The chain is built from TRBV27 and TRBJ2-2; D is undetermined. Germline loops: CDR1 MNHEY, CDR2 SMNVEV (reference sequence). The CDR3 spans 15 residues. Trimming removed 7 bases at V and 2 bases at J, with 14 bases between. The CDR3 loop reads CASTVAAPNTGELFF. The CDR3, as DNA: TGTGCCAGCACCGTGGCGGCACCCAACACCGGGGAGCTGTTTTTT.

This clone was observed a single time. The chain employs TRBV4-2 and TRBJ1-1; 7 bases are a match to TRBD1. Germline CDR1 reads LGHNA; CDR2 reads YNFKEQ. The V segment lost 4 bases and the J segment 0 bases; nucleotides outside the gene matches: 5. This CDR3 comprises 15 residues. CDR3 nucleotide sequence: TGTGCCAGCAGCCGTCACAGGGGATTGAACACTGAAGCTTTCTTT. This sequence encodes CASSRHRGLNTEAFF.

The V gene is TRBV10-3, the J gene TRBJ2-1; the match to TRBD1 covers 8 bases. Germline assignment: CDR1 ENHRY and CDR2 SYGVKD. The V gene end was trimmed by 0 bases and the J gene end by 5 bases; junction bases not matched to a gene: 3. The CDR3 runs 15 residues. This CDR3 is CAISESTGVNNEQFF. CDR3 coding DNA: TGTGCCATCAGTGAGTCGACAGGGGTAAACAATGAGCAGTTCTTC.

This chain links TRBV5-1 with TRBJ1-3; TRBD1 matches at 8 bases. V trimming: 3 bases; J trimming: 8 bases; junction bases outside the gene matches: 10. Germline lookup yields CDR1 SGHRS and CDR2 YFSETQ. This CDR3 has 15 amino acids. Written as DNA, the CDR3 is TGCGCCAGCAGCTACCAAGGACAGGGACGAGACACCATATATTTT. It translates to CASSYQGQGRDTIYF.

The gene calls are TRBV3-1 (or the pseudogene TRBV3-2) and TRBJ1-5; TRBD1 aligns across 7 bases. J gave up 1 base and V 1 base, and 4 bases lay outside the gene matches. The CDR3 runs 16 residues. From germline, CDR1 is LGHDT and CDR2 YNNKEL (reference sequence). The CDR3 DNA sequence: TGTGCCAGCAGCCAAGGAGGGGGCGCGAGCAATCAGCCCCAGCATTTT. It encodes CASSQGGGASNQPQHF.

This clone was found once. The chain employs TRBV12-3 or TRBV12-4 and TRBJ2-7, with 9 nucleotides matching TRBD1. V was clipped by 9 bases and J by 5 bases; unmatched bases: 2. The CDR3 runs to 11 residues. The CDR3 here is CASGQGNEQYF. The CDR3 coding sequence is TGTGCCAGTGGACAGGGGAACGAGCAGTACTTC.

The CDR3 DNA is TGTGCCAGCAGCTTACCGGGACAGGGATTGGACACTGAAGCTTTCTTT. It is translated as CASSLPGQGLDTEAFF. The V call is TRBV5-6, the J call TRBJ1-1, with TRBD1 matching 9 bases. Per the germline V gene, CDR1 is SGHDT and CDR2 is YYEEEE. Unmatched junction bases numbered 8, after V lost 2 bases and J lost 3 bases. The CDR3 sequence is 16 residues long.

This clone is a singleton in its sample. The chain has TRBV2 and TRBJ2-2; perhaps D is TRBD1 or TRBD2 (5 bases each). CDR1 and CDR2 (germline): SNHLY, FYNNEI. Trimming took off 8 bases at V and 1 base at J, with 8 bases between the two ends. The CDR3 length is 13 residues. The CDR3 DNA sequence: TGTGCCAGCGGAGGACAGAACACCGGGGAGCTGTTTTTT. Its translation: CASGGQNTGELFF.

The V and J genes are TRBV30 and TRBJ2-5; unclear D gene. The germline V gene has CDR1 GTSNPN and CDR2 SVGIG (reference sequence). The CDR3 has 12 amino acids. The V end lost 2 bases, the J end lost 4 bases, and 8 bases lay between the germline ends. CDR3 in DNA: TGTGCCTGGAGTCCTCTCCCAGAGACCCAGTACTTC. Amino acids: CAWSPLPETQYF.

The rearrangement uses TRBV18 and TRBJ2-1; TRBD2 aligns across 8 bases. There are 15 residues in the CDR3. The germline gives CDR1 KGHSH, CDR2 LQKENI. Trimming took 2 bases from V and 6 from J; bases not matched to a gene: 6. DNA of the CDR3: TGTGCCAGCTCACCAGAAGTAGCGGGAAGCAATGAGCAGTTCTTC. Amino acids: CASSPEVAGSNEQFF.

The V gene is TRBV10-3, the J gene TRBJ2-1, with D perhaps TRBD2 (6 bases). The ends were cut back, 4 bases at V and 0 bases at J, with 10 bases in the middle. The CDR3 has 15 amino acids. Per germline, CDR1 ENHRY and CDR2 SYGVKD. The CDR3 DNA sequence: TGTGCCATCAGTGGGTCTAGCGTCTCCTACAATGAGCAGTTCTTC. Residues: CAISGSSVSYNEQFF.

The CDR3 protein is CASSLTGQGLGSPLHF. CDR3 DNA: TGTGCCAGCAGCTTAACGGGACAGGGTTTGGGCTCACCCCTCCACTTT. V gene TRBV7-3 combines with J gene TRBJ1-6, with 9 bases aligning to TRBD1. The CDR3 is made up of 16 amino acids. The germline V gene encodes CDR1 SGHTA and CDR2 FQGTGA. The junction had 7 bases not matched to a gene; V was cut back by 0 bases and J by 10 bases.

This clone appeared once. This rearrangement joins TRBV28 to TRBJ1-6, with 7 bases lining up with TRBD1. The length of the CDR3 is 16 residues. After removal of 3 bases from V and 6 bases from J, the junction contained 8 bases not matched to a gene. Germline CDR1 reads MDHEN; CDR2 reads SYDVKM. CDR3 DNA sequence: TGTGCCAGCAGTTTTACCCCCGGGACAGCTAATTCACCCCTCCACTTT. Its translation is CASSFTPGTANSPLHF.

CDR3 sequence (DNA): TGTGCCAGCAGTTTTGGCGGGAGCTACAATGAGCAGTTCTTC. Translation gives CASSFGGSYNEQFF. The chain recombines TRBV27 with TRBJ2-1, with 7 bases matching TRBD2. This CDR3 region has 14 residues. The V and J ends lost 3 bases and 3 bases, in that order; junction bases with no gene match: 2. The germline V gene encodes CDR1 MNHEY and CDR2 SMNVEV (reference sequence).

The chain carries TRBV9 and TRBJ2-1; TRBD1 matches at 8 bases. V shed 0 bases, J shed 6 bases, and the junction held 2 bases outside the gene matches. Germline V gene sequence: CDR1 SGDLS, CDR2 YYNGEE. The CDR3 is 14 residues long. The CDR3 loop reads CASSVEGQGNEQFF. CDR3 DNA: TGTGCCAGCAGCGTAGAAGGACAGGGCAATGAGCAGTTCTTC. Supplemented by reference TRBV9 and TRBJ2-1, the full variable domain reads DSGVTQTPKHLITATGQRVTLRCSPRSGDLSVYWYQQSLDQGLQFLIQYYNGEERAKGNILERFSAQQFPDLHSELNLSSLELGDSALYFCASSVEGQGNEQFFGPGTRLTVL.

This rearrangement joins TRBV3-1 (or the pseudogene TRBV3-2) to TRBJ1-4; D might be TRBD1 (6 bases). CDR1 is LGHDT and CDR2 is YNNKEL in the germline V gene (reference sequence). The CDR3 is 15 residues long. Trimming shortened V by 4 bases and J by 1 base, and 10 bases separated the two germline ends. CDR3 protein: CASSRGTLTNEKLFF. The CDR3 nucleotides are TGTGCCAGCAGCCGGGGGACACTAACTAATGAAAAACTGTTTTTT.

V gene TRBV3-1 (or the pseudogene TRBV3-2) combines with J gene TRBJ1-5, with D unclear. Trimming pared 1 base from V and 6 bases from J, leaving 10 bases between. Germline-derived CDR1 and CDR2 are LGHDT and YNNKEL (reference sequence). The CDR3 has 14 amino acids. CDR3 sequence: CASSQGPGGQPQHF. The CDR3, as DNA: TGTGCCAGCAGCCAAGGACCTGGCGGTCAGCCCCAGCATTTT.

This clone was picked up one time. V and J are TRBV5-4 and TRBJ2-7, with D possibly being TRBD1 (6 bases). CDR1 and CDR2 from the germline V gene are SGHNT and YYREEE (reference sequence). The CDR3 totals 14 residues. V was shortened by 4 bases and J by 7 bases, with 18 bases between the two germline ends. The CDR3: CASSTGQPRDEQYF. The CDR3 nucleotides are TGTGCCAGCAGCACCGGACAGCCCCGCGATGAGCAGTACTTC.